This is a list of T cell receptor beta chains from one sample in a study of molecular identifiers for immune sequencing clone quantification. TCRdb ran MiXCR on the PCR reads and lists one entry per CDR3 protein. Of about 510,000 distinct CDR3 sequences in the sample, around a fifth were seen once. Sequencing was carried out using naive CD8+ T cells from blood, with Jurkat cell RNA spiked in. The source is a human donor in good health. Some libraries in this study had Jurkat cell RNA spiked in. The CDR3 runs from the conserved cysteine through the conserved F or W. Each record gives: clone size, D gene, J gene, V gene, CDR3 protein, CDR3 DNA. The D gene is left open where the match is weak. A row's size may be missing; if present it is once, few, many or a size class.

abundance: few
d_gene: TRBD2
j_gene: TRBJ2-1
v_gene: TRBV20-1
CDR3aa: CSARYRWLAGGNEQFF
CDR3nt: TGCAGTGCTAGATATCGGTGGCTAGCCGGGGGGAATGAGCAGTTCTTC

abundance: many
d_gene: TRBD2
j_gene: TRBJ2-7
v_gene: TRBV14
CDR3aa: CASRKREDYEQYF
CDR3nt: TGTGCCAGCAGGAAGCGGGAGGACTACGAGCAGTACTTC

abundance: many
d_gene: TRBD1
j_gene: TRBJ1-6
v_gene: TRBV9
CDR3aa: CASSPTGTGANSPLHF
CDR3nt: TGTGCCAGCAGCCCGACCGGGACAGGGGCTAATTCACCCCTCCACTTT

abundance: NA
d_gene: TRBD1
j_gene: TRBJ2-7
v_gene: TRBV20-1
CDR3aa: CSAIRDRGSYEQYF
CDR3nt: TGCAGTGCTATCCGGGACAGGGGATCCTACGAGCAGTACTTC

abundance: NA
d_gene: NA
j_gene: TRBJ2-2
v_gene: TRBV6-2/TRBV6-3
CDR3aa: CASSYWAGADTGELFF
CDR3nt: TGTGCCAGCAGTTACTGGGCAGGGGCCGACACCGGGGAGCTGTTTTTT

abundance: many
d_gene: NA
j_gene: TRBJ2-7
v_gene: TRBV5-6
CDR3aa: CASSLGTAFSYEQYF
CDR3nt: TGTGCCAGCAGCTTGGGGACAGCCTTTTCCTACGAGCAGTACTTC

abundance: many
d_gene: TRBD1
j_gene: TRBJ2-7
v_gene: TRBV4-1
CDR3aa: CASSPRTGNEQYF
CDR3nt: TGCGCCAGCAGCCCCCGGACAGGGAACGAGCAGTACTTC

abundance: many
d_gene: NA
j_gene: TRBJ1-5
v_gene: TRBV27
CDR3aa: CASSLAGRVEPQHF
CDR3nt: TGTGCCAGCAGTTTAGCGGGCCGGGTAGAGCCCCAGCATTTT

abundance: few
d_gene: NA
j_gene: TRBJ2-1
v_gene: TRBV6-2/TRBV6-3
CDR3aa: CASSYSGTSSYNEQFF
CDR3nt: TGTGCCAGCAGTTACTCGGGCACGAGCTCCTACAATGAGCAGTTCTTC

abundance: few
d_gene: NA
j_gene: TRBJ2-6
v_gene: TRBV20-1
CDR3aa: CSASDGPGANVLTF
CDR3nt: TGCAGTGCTAGTGACGGACCTGGGGCCAACGTCCTGACTTTC

abundance: many
d_gene: NA
j_gene: TRBJ2-7
v_gene: TRBV4-3
CDR3aa: CASSQAKGPYEQYF
CDR3nt: TGCGCCAGCAGCCAAGCCAAAGGCCCCTACGAGCAGTACTTC

abundance: few
d_gene: TRBD2
j_gene: TRBJ2-5
v_gene: TRBV13
CDR3aa: CASSLGRTSLETQYF
CDR3nt: TGTGCCAGCAGCTTAGGGCGGACTAGCTTAGAGACCCAGTACTTC

abundance: few
d_gene: TRBD1
j_gene: TRBJ2-7
v_gene: TRBV20-1
CDR3aa: CSARDGRGPYEQYF
CDR3nt: TGCAGTGCTAGAGATGGCAGGGGGCCCTACGAGCAGTACTTC

abundance: many
d_gene: NA
j_gene: TRBJ2-3
v_gene: TRBV6-5
CDR3aa: CASSWRPSTDTQYF
CDR3nt: TGTGCCAGCAGTTGGCGGCCGAGCACAGATACGCAGTATTTT

abundance: NA
d_gene: TRBD1
j_gene: TRBJ1-1
v_gene: TRBV2
CDR3aa: CASSVGAGGDRTEAFF
CDR3nt: TGTGCCAGCAGTGTGGGGGCAGGGGGCGATCGGACTGAAGCTTTCTTT

abundance: NA
d_gene: TRBD2
j_gene: TRBJ2-1
v_gene: TRBV27
CDR3aa: CASSHIEVAGANEQFF
CDR3nt: TGTGCCAGCAGCCATATTGAGGTAGCGGGGGCGAATGAGCAGTTCTTC

abundance: few
d_gene: TRBD2
j_gene: TRBJ2-7
v_gene: TRBV4-1
CDR3aa: CASSQSFPGGYEQYF
CDR3nt: TGCGCCAGCAGCCAAAGTTTCCCGGGGGGCTACGAGCAGTACTTC

abundance: many
d_gene: NA
j_gene: TRBJ2-5
v_gene: TRBV4-1
CDR3aa: CASSQDDRDTGRKTQYF
CDR3nt: TGCGCCAGCAGCCAAGACGACCGGGACACCGGTAGAAAGACCCAGTACTTC

abundance: NA
d_gene: NA
j_gene: TRBJ2-7
v_gene: TRBV7-9
CDR3aa: CASSQTVGTEQYF
CDR3nt: TGTGCCAGCAGCCAGACTGTGGGGACCGAGCAGTACTTC

abundance: many
d_gene: TRBD2
j_gene: TRBJ2-3
v_gene: TRBV4-1
CDR3aa: CASSQYLAGDRTDTQYF
CDR3nt: TGCGCCAGCAGCCAATACCTAGCGGGGGACCGCACAGATACGCAGTATTTT

abundance: NA
d_gene: NA
j_gene: TRBJ2-3
v_gene: TRBV6-5
CDR3aa: CASSHGLPPDTDTQYF
CDR3nt: TGTGCCAGCAGTCACGGACTTCCTCCTGACACAGATACGCAGTATTTT

abundance: few
d_gene: NA
j_gene: TRBJ2-7
v_gene: TRBV20-1
CDR3aa: CSARVADTYEQYF
CDR3nt: TGCAGTGCTAGAGTGGCAGATACCTACGAGCAGTACTTC

abundance: few
d_gene: NA
j_gene: TRBJ2-3
v_gene: TRBV7-8
CDR3aa: CASSVRQWGDTQYF
CDR3nt: TGTGCCAGCAGCGTGAGACAGTGGGGAGATACGCAGTATTTT

abundance: many
d_gene: NA
j_gene: TRBJ1-5
v_gene: TRBV19
CDR3aa: CASSKYLGGGQPQHF
CDR3nt: TGTGCCAGTAGTAAGTATCTCGGGGGCGGTCAGCCCCAGCATTTT

abundance: many
d_gene: TRBD1
j_gene: TRBJ1-3
v_gene: TRBV9
CDR3aa: CASSPGGVPGNTIYF
CDR3nt: TGTGCCAGCAGCCCAGGGGGGGTCCCTGGAAACACCATATATTTT

abundance: many
d_gene: NA
j_gene: TRBJ2-7
v_gene: TRBV6-5
CDR3aa: CATRPGPFYEQYF
CDR3nt: TGTGCCACCCGCCCAGGTCCTTTCTACGAGCAGTACTTC

abundance: few
d_gene: NA
j_gene: TRBJ1-4
v_gene: TRBV4-3
CDR3aa: CASSYADSATNEKLFF
CDR3nt: TGCGCCAGCAGCTACGCGGACAGTGCAACTAATGAAAAACTGTTTTTT

abundance: few
d_gene: NA
j_gene: TRBJ2-5
v_gene: TRBV4-1
CDR3aa: CASSVLGSQETQYF
CDR3nt: TGCGCCAGCAGCGTGTTGGGCTCCCAAGAGACCCAGTACTTC

abundance: once
d_gene: NA
j_gene: TRBJ2-7
v_gene: TRBV27
CDR3aa: CASSPLGGDPYEQYF
CDR3nt: TGTGCCAGCAGTCCCCTTGGCGGAGACCCCTACGAGCAGTACTTC

abundance: many
d_gene: NA
j_gene: TRBJ2-3
v_gene: TRBV7-9
CDR3aa: CASSLALGQGLSDTQYF
CDR3nt: TGTGCCAGCAGCTTAGCTCTTGGGCAGGGATTGTCAGATACGCAGTATTTT

abundance: NA
d_gene: NA
j_gene: TRBJ1-2
v_gene: TRBV4-1
CDR3aa: CASSQESFGYTF
CDR3nt: TGCGCCAGCAGCCAAGAATCTTTCGGCTACACCTTC

abundance: few
d_gene: NA
j_gene: TRBJ1-6
v_gene: TRBV4-3
CDR3aa: CASSQDPERISGNSPLHF
CDR3nt: TGCGCCAGCAGCCAAGATCCTGAGAGGATTTCCGGGAATTCACCCCTCCACTTT

abundance: many
d_gene: NA
j_gene: TRBJ2-4
v_gene: TRBV21-1
CDR3aa: CASSKASAKNIQYF
CDR3nt: TGTGCCAGCAGCAAAGCGTCAGCCAAAAACATTCAGTACTTC

abundance: many
d_gene: NA
j_gene: TRBJ2-7
v_gene: TRBV6-1
CDR3aa: CATPGVTSYEQYF
CDR3nt: TGTGCCACCCCGGGGGTTACGTCCTACGAGCAGTACTTC

abundance: few
d_gene: NA
j_gene: TRBJ2-7
v_gene: TRBV12-3/TRBV12-4
CDR3aa: CASSFSGPSYEQYF
CDR3nt: TGTGCCAGCAGTTTTAGTGGCCCCTCCTACGAGCAGTACTTC

abundance: NA
d_gene: NA
j_gene: TRBJ2-5
v_gene: TRBV13
CDR3aa: CASSLITSRETQYF
CDR3nt: TGTGCCAGCAGCTTAATTACTAGTAGAGAGACCCAGTACTTC

abundance: NA
d_gene: NA
j_gene: TRBJ1-2
v_gene: TRBV12-3/TRBV12-4
CDR3aa: CASSPWGARGYTF
CDR3nt: TGTGCCAGCAGTCCATGGGGGGCTCGGGGCTACACCTTC

abundance: NA
d_gene: NA
j_gene: TRBJ2-3
v_gene: TRBV19
CDR3aa: CASSDLGGPYHTDTQYF
CDR3nt: TGTGCCAGTAGTGACTTGGGGGGACCCTACCATACAGATACGCAGTATTTT

abundance: NA
d_gene: NA
j_gene: TRBJ1-1
v_gene: TRBV7-9
CDR3aa: CASSLGTESNTEAFF
CDR3nt: TGTGCCAGCAGCTTAGGGACAGAATCGAACACTGAAGCTTTCTTT

abundance: NA
d_gene: NA
j_gene: TRBJ2-1
v_gene: TRBV6-5
CDR3aa: CASSWGGTTYNEQFF
CDR3nt: TGTGCCAGCAGTTGGGGCGGCACTACCTACAATGAGCAGTTCTTC

abundance: many
d_gene: TRBD1
j_gene: TRBJ2-5
v_gene: TRBV12-3/TRBV12-4
CDR3aa: CASRTGTEETQYF
CDR3nt: TGTGCCAGCAGGACCGGGACAGAAGAGACCCAGTACTTC

abundance: NA
d_gene: TRBD1
j_gene: TRBJ1-1
v_gene: TRBV6-2/TRBV6-3
CDR3aa: CASNTGGSYTEAFF
CDR3nt: TGTGCCAGTAACACAGGGGGCAGTTACACTGAAGCTTTCTTT

abundance: many
d_gene: NA
j_gene: TRBJ2-1
v_gene: TRBV7-9
CDR3aa: CASRVTGDNEQFF
CDR3nt: TGTGCCAGCAGGGTCACGGGGGACAATGAGCAGTTCTTC

abundance: NA
d_gene: NA
j_gene: TRBJ2-3
v_gene: TRBV19
CDR3aa: CASRLTSTDTQYF
CDR3nt: TGTGCCAGTAGACTGACCAGCACAGATACGCAGTATTTT

abundance: many
d_gene: TRBD2
j_gene: TRBJ2-3
v_gene: TRBV7-9
CDR3aa: CASSFPSGELLGDTQYF
CDR3nt: TGTGCCAGCAGCTTTCCCAGCGGGGAGCTTTTAGGAGATACGCAGTATTTT

abundance: many
d_gene: TRBD1
j_gene: TRBJ1-1
v_gene: TRBV5-1
CDR3aa: CASSLGQGARGTEAFF
CDR3nt: TGCGCCAGCAGCTTGGGGCAGGGGGCAAGAGGCACTGAAGCTTTCTTT

abundance: NA
d_gene: TRBD1
j_gene: TRBJ1-1
v_gene: TRBV7-8
CDR3aa: CASSLMGQGKSDTEAFF
CDR3nt: TGTGCCAGCAGCTTGATGGGACAGGGTAAATCGGACACTGAAGCTTTCTTT

abundance: NA
d_gene: TRBD2
j_gene: TRBJ2-5
v_gene: TRBV7-9
CDR3aa: CASSWKLAGEQETQYF
CDR3nt: TGTGCCAGCAGCTGGAAACTAGCGGGGGAGCAAGAGACCCAGTACTTC

abundance: few
d_gene: NA
j_gene: TRBJ1-1
v_gene: TRBV19
CDR3aa: CASSIGQSMNTEAFF
CDR3nt: TGTGCCAGTAGTATAGGACAGTCCATGAACACTGAAGCTTTCTTT

abundance: many
d_gene: NA
j_gene: TRBJ1-5
v_gene: TRBV12-3/TRBV12-4
CDR3aa: CASRAGNQPQHF
CDR3nt: TGTGCCAGCCGAGCCGGCAATCAGCCCCAGCATTTT

abundance: few
d_gene: TRBD2
j_gene: TRBJ2-3
v_gene: TRBV19
CDR3aa: CASSIVAGEPTDTQYF
CDR3nt: TGTGCCAGTAGTATCGTGGCGGGGGAACCCACAGATACGCAGTATTTT

abundance: many
d_gene: NA
j_gene: TRBJ1-1
v_gene: TRBV4-3
CDR3aa: CASSQEAGSLNTEAFF
CDR3nt: TGCGCCAGCAGCCAAGAGGCTGGATCACTCAACACTGAAGCTTTCTTT